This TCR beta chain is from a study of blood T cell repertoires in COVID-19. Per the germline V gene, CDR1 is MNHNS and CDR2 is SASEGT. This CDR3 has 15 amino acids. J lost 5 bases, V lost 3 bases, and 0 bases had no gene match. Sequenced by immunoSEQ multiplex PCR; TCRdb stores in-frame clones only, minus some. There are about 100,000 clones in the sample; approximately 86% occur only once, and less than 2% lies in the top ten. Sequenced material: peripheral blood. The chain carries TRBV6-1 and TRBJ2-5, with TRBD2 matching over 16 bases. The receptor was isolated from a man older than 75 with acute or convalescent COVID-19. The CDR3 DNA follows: TGTGCCAGCAGTGAGGGACTAGCGGGAGGGGAGACCCAGTACTTC. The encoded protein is CASSEGLAGGETQYF.